What follows are 31 T cell receptor beta chains derived from one specimen sequenced in a study of graft-versus-host responses after intestinal transplantation. This table comes from immunoSEQ multiplex PCR, and its TCRdb copy is limited to in-frame clones, with some not included. The data show 20,000 to 25,000 clones, 40% to 50% seen once. The sample consisted of alloreactive CD4+ T cells from a mixed lymphocyte reaction culture, taken before intestinal transplant. This sample's subset: CFSE-low proliferating T cells sorted from roughly six-day pre-transplant mixed lymphocyte reaction (GvH or HvG direction). The origin of the receptors is a human patient who received an intestinal transplant.

This clone was counted between two and nine times. The chain joins TRBV5-1 to TRBJ2-3, with 13 bases lining up with TRBD2. This CDR3 comprises 16 residues. From germline, CDR1 is SGHRS and CDR2 YFSETQ. Germline trimming cut 4 bases from V and 4 bases from J; bases unmatched to any gene: 6. The CDR3 reads CASSPVLAGGADTQYF. CDR3 nucleotides: TGCGCCAGCAGCCCCGTACTAGCGGGGGGGGCAGATACGCAGTATTTT.

The chain links TRBV9 to TRBJ1-2; D is unresolved. CDR3 length equals 14 residues. CDR1 is SGDLS, CDR2 YYNGEE, per germline. V lost 3 bases, J lost 4 bases, and 13 bases lay in between. The CDR3 nucleotides are TGTGCCAGCAGCGCAGGCTTGGAACCCTATGGCTACACCTTC. Translating gives CASSAGLEPYGYTF.

The chain links TRBV6-5 to TRBJ2-1, with 7 bases matching TRBD2. V dropped 6 bases and J dropped 0; count of bases not matched to a gene: 2. Germline CDR1 reads MNHEY; CDR2 reads SVGAGI. The CDR3 contains 14 residues. CDR3 nucleotide sequence: TGTGCCAGCAGACGGGGGGACTCCTACAATGAGCAGTTCTTC. This translates into CASRRGDSYNEQFF.

The V gene is TRBV18, the J gene TRBJ2-5; TRBD2 is a possible D gene (6 bases). This CDR3 is built from 13 residues. Germline V gives CDR1 KGHSH, CDR2 LQKENI. Trimming removed 8 bases from V and 5 bases from J, with 15 bases in between. The CDR3: CASQPGVRETQYF. CDR3 DNA: TGTGCCAGCCAACCGGGAGTCCGGGAGACCCAGTACTTC. The variable domain in full, with the rest retrieved from reference TRBV18 and TRBJ2-5, is NAGVMQNPRHLVRRRGQEARLRCSPMKGHSHVYWYRQLPEEGLKFMVYLQKENIIDESGMPKERFSAEFPKEGPSILRIQQVVRGDSAAYFCASQPGVRETQYFGPGTRLLVL.

The V gene is TRBV27, the J gene TRBJ2-7; 7 bases are shared with TRBD2. Germline V lookup: CDR1 MNHEY, CDR2 SMNVEV (reference sequence). The CDR3 sequence is 15 residues long. Trimming removed 2 bases from V and 1 base from J; junction bases left unmatched: 5. This CDR3 is CASSLAGGGSYEQYF. The CDR3 DNA is TGTGCCAGCAGTTTAGCTGGCGGGGGATCCTACGAGCAGTACTTC.

This chain connects TRBV28 to TRBJ2-7, with 8 bases fitting TRBD1. The CDR3 is 14 amino acids. Trimming cost V 7 bases and J 4 bases; bases outside gene matches: 9. Germline V gives CDR1 MDHEN, CDR2 SYDVKM. The CDR3 region is CASTPGTGQYEQYF. The DNA of the CDR3 is TGTGCCAGCACCCCCGGGACAGGACAATACGAGCAGTACTTC.

This clone was seen a few times. This chain uses TRBV9 with TRBJ1-1, with 8 bases identical to TRBD1. This CDR3 comprises 16 residues. The germline V gene has CDR1 SGDLS and CDR2 YYNGEE. V trimming: 4 bases; J trimming: 0 bases; junction bases outside the gene matches: 8. The CDR3 spells CASSPTTGVVNTEAFF. The CDR3 DNA reads as TGTGCCAGCAGCCCAACGACAGGGGTCGTGAACACTGAAGCTTTCTTT.

This clone turned up a few times. V is TRBV9 and J is TRBJ1-1; D gene unclear. The CDR3 is made up of 15 amino acids. Trimming removed 4 bases from V and 7 bases from J, with 20 bases in between. Germline V gene data show CDR1 as SGDLS and CDR2 as YYNGEE. CDR3 protein: CASSSVTATGGEAFF. The CDR3 nucleotides are TGTGCCAGCAGCTCCGTGACCGCGACCGGCGGTGAAGCTTTCTTT.

The chain's CDR3 is CASSLIWGQGRDEQYF. CDR3 in DNA: TGCGCCAGCAGCTTAATTTGGGGACAGGGCCGGGACGAGCAGTACTTC. The J gene is TRBJ2-7, the V gene TRBV5-1, with TRBD1 matching 9 bases. There are 16 residues in the CDR3. Losses at the gene ends were 2 bases for V and 5 bases for J; bases not matched to a gene: 11. Germline assignment: CDR1 SGHRS and CDR2 YFSETQ.

This clone rates as medium-sized. This chain uses TRBV5-6 with TRBJ1-4, with 11 positions matching TRBD1. With 3 bases clipped from V and 13 bases from J, the junction kept 2 bases outside the gene matches. The germline gives CDR1 SGHDT, CDR2 YYEEEE. CDR3 length: 12 amino acids. In DNA, the CDR3 is TGTGCCAGCAGCTCCGGGACAGGGGGACTGTTTTTT. It translates to CASSSGTGGLFF.

The CDR3 is CASSRLAGTQYF. CDR3 nucleotide sequence: TGTGCCAGCAGCAGACTAGCCGGAACGCAGTATTTT. The chain links TRBV7-2 to TRBJ2-3, with 7 bases that match TRBD2. The CDR3 runs to 12 residues. Germline assignment: CDR1 SGHTA and CDR2 FQGNSA. V lost 5 bases to trimming and J lost 9 bases; unmatched junction nucleotides: 5.

This chain links TRBV10-3 with TRBJ2-3; 7 bases fit TRBD2. Germline CDR1 reads ENHRY; CDR2 reads SYGVKD. The CDR3 length is 16 residues. Unmatched junction bases numbered 7, after V lost 0 bases and J lost 4 bases. CDR3: CAISESASGLSDTQYF. CDR3 coding DNA: TGTGCCATCAGTGAGTCGGCTAGCGGACTCTCAGATACGCAGTATTTT.

The V and J genes are TRBV6-5 and TRBJ2-2; D gene uncertain. Trimming pared 10 bases from V and 5 bases from J, leaving 20 bases between. The CDR3 contains 15 residues. Germline V gives CDR1 MNHEY, CDR2 SVGAGI. The CDR3 DNA sequence: TGTGCCACCGCACGTGGCGCGGTTGAGACCGGGGAGCTGTTTTTT. Residues: CATARGAVETGELFF.

V is TRBV21-1 and J is TRBJ2-2; TRBD2 is taken as the D call from the table, unchecked against the DNA. TRBV21-1 is recorded as a pseudogene. This CDR3 comprises 13 residues. In DNA, the CDR3 is TGTGCCAGCAGTGGAGAGGGCACCGGGGAGCTGTTTTTT. It translates to CASSGEGTGELFF.

This clone was recorded a few times. The chain carries TRBV6-5 and TRBJ1-4; 8 positions agree with TRBD1. Trimming at V came to 0 bases and at J to 4 bases, leaving 1 base not matched to a gene. Germline loops: CDR1 MNHEY, CDR2 SVGAGI. The CDR3 is made up of 15 amino acids. Here the CDR3 reads CASSYSGQDNEKLFF. CDR3 nucleotides: TGTGCCAGCAGTTACTCGGGACAGGATAATGAAAAACTGTTTTTT.

This chain links TRBV29-1 with TRBJ1-1; TRBD1 might be the D (5 bases). Trimming left V 0 bases short and J 9 bases short, with 14 bases between. This CDR3 is built from 13 residues. Germline-derived CDR1 and CDR2 are SQVTM and ANQGSEA. The CDR3 region has the DNA TGCAGCGTTGAAGAGTGGGGATCAGGGAAAGCTTTCTTT. As protein: CSVEEWGSGKAFF.

This chain uses TRBV10-2 with TRBJ2-7; TRBD2 agrees at 8 bases. V lost 2 bases, J lost 4 bases, and 7 bases stayed unmatched. This CDR3 has 15 amino acids. Germline CDR1 is WSHSY and CDR2 is SAAADI. The CDR3 reads CASSELGGGPYEQYF. CDR3 nucleotides: TGCGCCAGCAGTGAGCTGGGCGGGGGGCCATACGAGCAGTACTTC.

This chain connects TRBV7-9 to TRBJ2-1, with 9 positions matching TRBD2. Germline V lookup: CDR1 SEHNR, CDR2 FQNEAQ (reference sequence). J lost 8 bases, V lost 3 bases, and 11 bases had no gene match. CDR3 length: 16 residues. This chain's CDR3 is CASSFPLAGRGDEQFF. The CDR3 coding sequence is TGTGCCAGCAGCTTCCCCCTAGCGGGGCGCGGGGATGAGCAGTTCTTC.

The rearrangement uses TRBV7-3 and TRBJ2-1; 12 bases fit TRBD2. The ends lost 0 bases at V and 10 bases at J; junction bases unmatched: 7. Germline CDR1 SGHTA, CDR2 FQGTGA. The CDR3 is made up of 16 amino acids. CDR3 nucleotides: TGTGCCAGCAGCTTAACCTCGGCACTAGCGGGGGGCGAGCAGTTCTTC. Translating gives CASSLTSALAGGEQFF.

This chain connects TRBV6-1 to TRBJ1-1; 7 positions match TRBD1. Germline V CDR1 and CDR2: MNHNS, SASEGT. This CDR3 spans 15 amino acids. V was clipped by 7 bases and J by 3 bases; unmatched bases: 11. The CDR3 bases are TGTGCCAGCATTCCGGACAGGATTGTTCACACTGAAGCTTTCTTT. Its protein is CASIPDRIVHTEAFF.

The V and J genes are TRBV5-6 and TRBJ2-3; tentative D call: TRBD1 (5 bases). Germline V gene sequence: CDR1 SGHDT, CDR2 YYEEEE. With 4 bases removed from V and 9 bases from J, the gap between germline ends came to 12 bases. The CDR3 has 12 residues. The CDR3 DNA follows: TGTGCCAGCAGCCAAATGCCAGGGACGCAGTATTTT. Translation: CASSQMPGTQYF.

The genes are TRBV6-5 and TRBJ2-7; 9 bases are a match to TRBD1. V was pared by 6 bases and J by 5 bases, with 8 bases of the junction left unmatched. This CDR3 is 14 amino acids long. Germline V gene lookup returns CDR1 MNHEY and CDR2 SVGAGI. CDR3 in DNA: TGTGCCAGCAGCTTCGGGACAGGGTCCCACGAGCAGTACTTC. Translation: CASSFGTGSHEQYF.

This clone was counted only a few times. This sequence joins TRBV7-6 and TRBJ1-6; D is undetermined. This CDR3 is 17 amino acids long. Germline CDR1 SGHVS, CDR2 FNYEAQ. The V end was cut by 6 bases, the J end by 7 bases, with 22 bases between. This CDR3 reads CASSIDPSTVPNSPLHF. CDR3 nucleotide sequence: TGTGCCAGCAGTATAGACCCTTCCACAGTGCCCAATTCACCCCTCCACTTT.

The table lists this clone with a few counts. This chain links TRBV11-2 with TRBJ2-3, with a weak D call TRBD2 (6 bases). The CDR3 is 13 residues long. CDR1 SGHAT and CDR2 FQNNGV come from the germline V gene. Trimming removed 5 bases at V and 2 bases at J, with 8 bases between. In DNA, the CDR3 is TGTGCCAGCAGCCGGGGGTACACAGATACGCAGTATTTT. This gives the protein CASSRGYTDTQYF.

The chain carries TRBV10-3 and TRBJ2-7, with D possibly being TRBD2 (7 bases). V lost 8 bases and J 4 bases, leaving 12 bases between the germline ends. CDR1 and CDR2 from the germline V gene are ENHRY and SYGVKD. The CDR3 contains 12 residues. As DNA, the CDR3 is TGTGCCATCGGGGGGGCCTCTTACGAGCAGTACTTC. The encoded protein is CAIGGASYEQYF.

The chain couples TRBV7-3 to TRBJ2-7; the D gene is possibly TRBD2 (5 bases). V was trimmed by 6 bases and J by 3 bases, leaving 9 bases between them. This CDR3 has 12 residues. Germline V gene lookup returns CDR1 SGHTA and CDR2 FQGTGA. This chain's CDR3 is CASRGSVYEQYF. CDR3 nucleotide sequence: TGTGCCAGCAGGGGGAGCGTCTACGAGCAGTACTTC.

This clone was observed a handful of times. This sequence joins TRBV6-5 and TRBJ1-2; TRBD1 matches 9 bases. V shed 6 bases and J 2 bases; nucleotides not matched to a gene: 7. Germline-derived CDR1 and CDR2 are MNHEY and SVGAGI. The CDR3 is 15 amino acids. The DNA for the CDR3 is TGTGCCAGCAGGAAGGGACAGGGAATCAACTATGGCTACACCTTC. Protein: CASRKGQGINYGYTF.

This clone was found a few times. The V gene is TRBV19, the J gene TRBJ2-5; 11 bases are a match to TRBD2. Germline CDR1 and CDR2: LNHDA and SQIVND (reference sequence). The V segment lost 7 bases and the J segment 2 bases; nucleotides outside the gene matches: 9. The CDR3 totals 16 residues. CDR3 DNA: TGTGCCAGTACCCCGACTAGCGGGGATCCTCAAGAGACCCAGTACTTC. It codes for CASTPTSGDPQETQYF.

The chain recombines TRBV6-5 with TRBJ1-2, with D hard to call. Trimming removed 10 bases at V and 2 bases at J, with 14 bases between. From germline, CDR1 is MNHEY and CDR2 SVGAGI. This CDR3 comprises 13 residues. CDR3 DNA sequence: TGTGCCACACGGGCTCGAGGGAACTATGGCTACACCTTC. It codes for CATRARGNYGYTF.

The rearrangement joins TRBV18 to TRBJ2-7; 8 nucleotides agree with TRBD1. The CDR3 covers 13 residues. Trimming removed 3 bases from V and 4 bases from J; junction bases left unmatched: 2. Looked up from germline, CDR1 is KGHSH and CDR2 is LQKENI. The CDR3 sequence is CASSPDRVYEQYF. As DNA, the CDR3 is TGTGCCAGCTCACCGGACAGGGTTTACGAGCAGTACTTC.

The genes are TRBV7-2 and TRBJ1-6, with 8 nucleotides matching TRBD1. Germline CDR1 SGHTA, CDR2 FQGNSA. There are 15 residues in the CDR3. V lost 4 bases and J lost 7; bases outside the gene matches: 6. The CDR3 reads CASSWTGPINSPLHF. CDR3 DNA sequence: TGTGCCAGCAGCTGGACAGGGCCAATAAATTCACCCCTCCACTTT. Using reference TRBV7-2 and TRBJ1-6 for the parts outside the CDR3, the full variable domain is GAGVSQSPSNKVTEKGKDVELRCDPISGHTALYWYRQSLGQGLEFLIYFQGNSAPDKSGLPSDRFSAERTGGSVSTLTIQRTQQEDSAVYLCASSWTGPINSPLHFGNGTRLTVT.